This T cell receptor (beta chain) was sequenced in a study of CD8 T cells in Susac syndrome. Across the whole study: At the time their blood was drawn, patients with Susac syndrome were either therapy-naive, on corticosteroids (with some of them also receiving intravenous immunoglobulin), or on intravenous immunoglobulin alone. General study findings and limits: As acknowledged by the study, its TCR sequencing and HLA analysis included a relatively small number of individuals.

Random hexamers were used to reverse transcribe an amount of about 0.45 to 1 ug RNA. Amplification of TCR beta CDR3 across 54 Vbeta and 13 Jbeta was performed with immunoSEQ multiplex PCR. Using its own MiXCR run on the immunoSEQ multiplex PCR reads, TCRdb lists one record per CDR3 protein. This table has fewer than 200,000 distinct CDR3 sequences, roughly 90% appearing once. This CDR3 spans 13 amino acids. Germline V lookup: CDR1 KGHDR, CDR2 SFDVKD. V lost 4 bases to trimming and J lost 9 bases; unmatched junction nucleotides: 8. Recently defined diagnostic criteria classed the Susac syndrome patients as definite or probable. As concerns this clonotype: Its target is not known.

This receptor was obtained from a human donor with Susac syndrome. V usage is TRBV24-1 and J usage is TRBJ2-7, with 7 bases fitting TRBD1. Sample: CD4+ T cells from PBMCs. The CDR3 bases are TGTGCCACCAGTGACGGGGACAGTCGGGGGCAGTACTTC. Encoded protein: CATSDGDSRGQYF.